Shown below are 23 T cell receptor beta chains from a single sample sequenced in a study of cytomegalovirus exposure and HLA in healthy donors. Using immunoSEQ multiplex PCR, the repertoire was profiled, and TCRdb retains in-frame clones only, with some absent. The sample lists roughly 300,000 clones; 70% to 90% were seen once. Sequencing was performed on PBMCs. These receptors originate from a woman aged 18-29 years in good health and CMV-seronegative.

The chain uses TRBV5-6 and TRBJ2-4; 9 bases map to TRBD1. CDR1 is SGHDT and CDR2 is YYEEEE in the germline V gene. This CDR3 contains 16 residues. Losses at the gene ends were 3 bases for V and 8 bases for J; bases not matched to a gene: 12. The DNA of the CDR3 is TGTGCCAGCAGCTCACCCCCGGGACAGGGTTCTGACATTCAGTACTTC. Residues: CASSSPPGQGSDIQYF.

This rearrangement joins TRBV5-1 to TRBJ2-7; D remains unclear. CDR3 size: 14 residues. CDR1 is SGHRS and CDR2 is YFSETQ in the germline V gene. Trimming removed 1 base at V and 6 bases at J, with 14 bases between. The CDR3 sequence: CASSLSLPTGEQYF. DNA of the CDR3: TGCGCCAGCAGCTTGTCTCTACCCACCGGCGAGCAGTACTTC.

This clone has a handful of counts. This chain joins TRBV11-2 and TRBJ2-7; tentative D call: TRBD1 (6 bases). The germline V gene encodes CDR1 SGHAT and CDR2 FQNNGV. The CDR3 loop spans 13 amino acids. Trimming took off 5 bases at V and 0 bases at J, with 8 bases between the two ends. The CDR3 coding sequence is TGTGCCAGCAGCGGACAGCCCTCCTACGAGCAGTACTTC. Translation: CASSGQPSYEQYF.

CDR3 coding DNA: TGCGCCAGCAGCCACGGGACTAGCGGAACTTACGAGCAGTACTTC. Its translation is CASSHGTSGTYEQYF. V and J are TRBV4-1 and TRBJ2-7; 11 nucleotides align to TRBD2. In germline, CDR1 is MGHRA, CDR2 YSYEKL. The V gene end was trimmed by 3 bases and the J gene end by 4 bases; junction bases not matched to a gene: 5. CDR3 length: 15 amino acids.

The chain recombines TRBV14 with TRBJ2-7, with TRBD2 matching 9 bases. The V and J ends lost 5 bases and 4 bases, in that order; junction bases with no gene match: 6. Germline values: CDR1 SGHDN, CDR2 FVKESK. The CDR3 covers 14 residues. CDR3 residues: CASSNPGLAYEQYF. CDR3 coding DNA: TGTGCCAGCAGCAACCCGGGACTAGCTTACGAGCAGTACTTC.

The CDR3, as DNA: TGTGCCAGCCAAATTCAGATGAACACTGAAGCTTTCTTT. Its protein product is CASQIQMNTEAFF. The chain combines TRBV2 with TRBJ1-1; D unresolved. The CDR3 is 13 residues long. CDR1 is SNHLY and CDR2 is FYNNEI in the germline V gene. Trimming removed 8 bases at V and 0 bases at J, with 10 bases between.

In this sample, this clone turned up a few times. The chain is built from TRBV25-1 and TRBJ1-2, with a weak D call TRBD1 (5 bases). This CDR3 contains 14 residues. Trimming removed 4 bases from V and 7 bases from J, with 16 bases in between. In germline, CDR1 is MGHDK, CDR2 SYGVNS. This chain's CDR3 is CASSGSSGQGGYTF. As DNA, the CDR3 is TGTGCCAGCAGTGGTTCCAGTGGGCAGGGTGGCTACACCTTC.

This clone has only a few counts. The V and J genes are TRBV9 and TRBJ1-2; TRBD1 matches at 7 bases. CDR3 length: 16 amino acids. V was clipped by 0 bases and J by 3 bases; unmatched bases: 8. Germline loops: CDR1 SGDLS, CDR2 YYNGEE. CDR3 coding DNA: TGTGCCAGCAGCGTAGCTGAGGGACAGCTGCACTATGGCTACACCTTC. It specifies CASSVAEGQLHYGYTF.

The genes are TRBV5-1 and TRBJ2-7, with 7 bases that match TRBD2. The CDR3 covers 16 residues. With 1 base clipped from V and 2 bases from J, the junction kept 9 bases outside the gene matches. The germline gives CDR1 SGHRS, CDR2 YFSETQ. CDR3 in DNA: TGCGCCAGCAGCTTGCTCCCCGGGACTACAACCTACGAGCAGTACTTC. It translates to CASSLLPGTTTYEQYF.

The chain employs TRBV5-1 and TRBJ2-7; D gene ambiguous. The CDR3 covers 14 residues. V lost 2 bases, J lost 2 bases, and 11 bases lay in between. Germline V gene data show CDR1 as SGHRS and CDR2 as YFSETQ. The DNA of the CDR3 is TGCGCCAGCAGCTTTAGCTCTACCACCTACGAGCAGTACTTC. Amino acid sequence: CASSFSSTTYEQYF. Drawing the rest from reference TRBV5-1 and TRBJ2-7, the complete variable domain is KAGVTQTPRYLIKTRGQQVTLSCSPISGHRSVSWYQQTPGQGLQFLFEYFSETQRNKGNFPGRFSGRQFSNSRSEMNVSTLELGDSALYLCASSFSSTTYEQYFGPGTRLTVT.

This clone was observed once. V and J are TRBV29-1 and TRBJ2-1; TRBD2 matches 13 bases. Germline CDR1 SQVTM, CDR2 ANQGSEA. CDR3 size: 18 residues. V lost 7 bases to trimming and J lost 3 bases; unmatched junction nucleotides: 15. CDR3 sequence reads: CSAESGTSGTPHYNEQFF. CDR3 bases: TGCAGCGCTGAGTCCGGGACTAGCGGGACCCCCCACTACAATGAGCAGTTCTTC.

The rearrangement joins TRBV10-3 to TRBJ1-1; tentatively, D is TRBD1 (6 bases). This CDR3 spans 14 amino acids. Germline V gene lookup returns CDR1 ENHRY and CDR2 SYGVKD. Trimming stripped 2 bases from V and 0 bases from J, with 7 bases between. The CDR3 DNA reads as TGTGCCATCAGTGAGCAGGGGATGAACACTGAAGCTTTCTTT. Translation: CAISEQGMNTEAFF.

The rearrangement uses TRBV6-1 and TRBJ1-2, with D perhaps matching TRBD1 (5 bases). This CDR3 is built from 17 residues. The germline V and J ends were trimmed by 5 bases and 8 bases, with 27 bases remaining between them. Germline CDR1 MNHNS, CDR2 SASEGT. CDR3 protein: CASSKGFGSVGEGGYTF. CDR3 bases: TGTGCCAGCAGTAAAGGATTTGGGTCTGTAGGGGAGGGGGGCTACACCTTC.

Here the CDR3 DNA reads TGTGCCAGCAGATCGGACAGCTCCTACGAGCAGTACTTC. Encoded protein: CASRSDSSYEQYF. The rearrangement joins TRBV27 to TRBJ2-7, with a possible D match to TRBD1 (6 bases). Germline assignment: CDR1 MNHEY and CDR2 SMNVEV (reference sequence). The CDR3 totals 13 residues. The V end was cut by 6 bases, the J end by 0 bases, with 9 bases between.

The rearrangement uses TRBV18 and TRBJ1-5; D may be TRBD1 (5 bases). The length of the CDR3 is 16 residues. Trimming pared 1 base from V and 0 bases from J, leaving 10 bases between. Germline V gene data show CDR1 as KGHSH and CDR2 as LQKENI. The CDR3 nucleotides are TGTGCCAGCTCACCACAAGGGGTTTATAGCAATCAGCCCCAGCATTTT. Encoded protein: CASSPQGVYSNQPQHF.

This clone was seen many times. CDR3 residues: CASSPRLAGGLSYEQYF. The CDR3 nucleotides read TGTGCCAGCAGCCCCCGACTAGCGGGAGGCCTCTCCTACGAGCAGTACTTC. This rearrangement joins TRBV4-2 to TRBJ2-7; the match to TRBD2 covers 13 bases. Germline values: CDR1 LGHNA, CDR2 YNFKEQ. The length of the CDR3 is 17 residues. V lost 4 bases and J lost 0; bases outside the gene matches: 6.

J is TRBJ2-1 and V is TRBV19, with TRBD2 identical over 11 bases. This CDR3 has 14 amino acids. Per the germline V gene, CDR1 is LNHDA and CDR2 is SQIVND (reference sequence). V was clipped by 5 bases and J by 10 bases; unmatched bases: 7. The CDR3 DNA reads as TGTGCCAGTAGTGCCCCACTAGCGGGAGTCGAGCAGTTCTTC. This sequence encodes CASSAPLAGVEQFF.

CDR3 sequence (DNA): TGTGCCAGCAAATCAGGCGCAGATACGCAGTATTTT. It specifies CASKSGADTQYF. The V gene is TRBV5-4, the J gene TRBJ2-3; D not certain. This CDR3 has 12 amino acids. Germline V gives CDR1 SGHNT, CDR2 YYREEE (reference sequence). With 6 bases removed from V and 4 bases from J, the gap between germline ends came to 9 bases. The entire variable domain, with the rest obtained from reference TRBV5-4 and TRBJ2-3, is as follows: ETGVTQSPTHLIKTRGQQVTLRCSSQSGHNTVSWYQQALGQGPQFIFQYYREEENGRGNFPPRFSGLQFPNYSSELNVNALELDDSALYLCASKSGADTQYFGPGTRLTVL.

The chain has TRBV29-1 and TRBJ2-4; D ambiguous. The CDR3 consists of 12 residues. The V gene lost 4 bases and the J gene lost 6 bases, with 10 bases spanning the gap. Germline assignment: CDR1 SQVTM and CDR2 ANQGSEA. The CDR3 sequence is CSVGWLGNIQYF. The CDR3 nucleotides are TGCAGCGTTGGCTGGCTAGGAAACATTCAGTACTTC.

This clone came up once. The V gene is TRBV4-3, the J gene TRBJ1-4; D uncertain. V was pared by 0 bases and J by 9 bases, with 20 bases between. Germline V gene data show CDR1 as LGHNA and CDR2 as YSLEER. CDR3 size: 17 residues. The CDR3 DNA sequence: TGCGCCAGCAGCCAAGACATTTTAGCGGTGCTCGAGAAAAAACTGTTTTTT. Its translation: CASSQDILAVLEKKLFF.

This clone was recorded a few times. CDR3 nucleotide sequence: TGTGCCAGCAGGTACACGGGCGGGGAGCTGTTTTTT. Amino acid sequence: CASRYTGGELFF. This chain links TRBV2 with TRBJ2-2; D uncertain. Between the trimmed V and J ends, which lost 6 bases and 7 bases, there was a span of 9 bases. Germline loops: CDR1 SNHLY, CDR2 FYNNEI. CDR3 length: 12 amino acids. Filled out from reference TRBV2 and TRBJ2-2, the complete variable domain reads EPEVTQTPSHQVTQMGQEVILRCVPISNHLYFYWYRQILGQKVEFLVSFYNNEISEKSEIFDDQFSVERPDGSNFTLKIRSTKLEDSAMYFCASRYTGGELFFGEGSRLTVL.

V usage is TRBV4-2 and J usage is TRBJ2-7; D perhaps matches TRBD1 (6 bases). Trimming removed 0 bases from V and 1 base from J, with 10 bases in between. The length of the CDR3 is 15 residues. Germline V gives CDR1 LGHNA, CDR2 YNFKEQ. In DNA form, the CDR3 reads TGTGCCAGCAGCCAAGAGATGGGGGCTTCCTACGAGCAGTACTTC. Its protein is CASSQEMGASYEQYF.

The chain links TRBV11-2 to TRBJ2-3; 12 bases agree with TRBD2. The CDR3 runs 16 residues. V trimming: 3 bases; J trimming: 2 bases; junction bases outside the gene matches: 3. Germline V gives CDR1 SGHAT, CDR2 FQNNGV. CDR3 residues: CASSFGLAGYTDTQYF. In DNA form, the CDR3 reads TGTGCCAGCAGCTTTGGACTAGCGGGGTACACAGATACGCAGTATTTT.